The 18 T cell receptor beta chains below come from one sample, sequenced in a study of T cell responses to AZD1222 COVID-19 vaccine. Assay: immunoSEQ multiplex PCR; the TCRdb copy retains only in-frame clones and omits some. The sample yields fewer than 120,000 clones, 94% seen once. The sequenced sample was peripheral blood, obtained 28 days after the second AZD1222 dose. The receptor source for this set is an adult who received the AZD1222 COVID-19 vaccine.

Written as DNA, the CDR3 is TGTGCCAGCAGCAAAGTCCAGCGGGGCACAGATACGCAGTATTTT. Translation gives CASSKVQRGTDTQYF. This chain uses TRBV21-1 with TRBJ2-3; whether TRBD2, the table's D call, matches the DNA was not checked. TRBV21-1 is a known pseudogene. The length of the CDR3 is 15 residues.

The rearrangement uses TRBV30 and TRBJ1-1; no clear D gene. Trimming removed 5 bases at V and 1 base at J, with 8 bases between. In germline, CDR1 is GTSNPN, CDR2 SVGIG (reference sequence). The CDR3 has 12 amino acids. The CDR3 protein is CAWGRRNTEAFF. In nucleotides, the CDR3 is TGTGCCTGGGGGAGGAGGAACACTGAAGCTTTCTTT. The full variable domain, with the rest looked up from reference TRBV30 and TRBJ1-1, is SQTIHQWPATLVQPVGSPLSLECTVEGTSNPNLYWYRQAAGRGLQLLFYSVGIGQISSEVPQNLSASRPQDRQFILSSKKLLLSDSGFYLCAWGRRNTEAFFGQGTRLTVV.

The chain combines TRBV18 with TRBJ1-2; D is perhaps TRBD1 (5 bases). V was clipped by 7 bases and J by 5 bases, with 20 bases between them. Germline V CDR1 and CDR2: KGHSH, LQKENI. The CDR3 length is 15 residues. The chain's CDR3 is CASLPTLAGGYGYTF. CDR3 DNA sequence: TGTGCCAGCTTACCCACATTGGCGGGGGGTTATGGCTACACCTTC.

This rearrangement joins TRBV29-1 to TRBJ1-4; D gene ambiguous. The CDR3 contains 14 residues. The germline gives CDR1 SQVTM, CDR2 ANQGSEA. V gave up 4 bases and J gave up 7 bases, with 16 bases separating them. The CDR3 DNA sequence: TGCAGCGTTGGCTCCCGGGCCTCGCGTGAAAAACTGTTTTTT. It codes for CSVGSRASREKLFF. The entire variable domain, with the rest obtained from reference TRBV29-1 and TRBJ1-4, is as follows: SAVISQKPSRDICQRGTSLTIQCQVDSQVTMMFWYRQQPGQSLTLIATANQGSEATYESGFVIDKFPISRPNLTFSTLTVSNMSPEDSSIYLCSVGSRASREKLFFGSGTQLSVL.

The rearrangement uses TRBV6-5 and TRBJ1-2; 8 bases are a match to TRBD1. The length of the CDR3 is 14 residues. Per germline, CDR1 MNHEY and CDR2 SVGAGI. With V trimmed by 6 bases and J by 1 base, 4 bases remained unmatched. This CDR3 is CASSAQGVNYGYTF. CDR3 nucleotides: TGTGCCAGCAGCGCACAGGGGGTTAACTATGGCTACACCTTC.

The chain uses TRBV2 and TRBJ2-3; 10 nucleotides match TRBD2. Trimming cost V 9 bases and J 0 bases; bases outside gene matches: 3. CDR1 and CDR2 (germline): SNHLY, FYNNEI. The CDR3 is made up of 14 amino acids. The chain's CDR3 is CASGLAASTDTQYF. As DNA, the CDR3 is TGTGCCAGTGGACTAGCGGCTAGCACAGATACGCAGTATTTT.

The J gene is TRBJ1-6, the V gene TRBV5-1; 9 bases fit TRBD1. This CDR3 comprises 13 residues. The V gene end was trimmed by 4 bases and the J gene end by 13 bases; junction bases not matched to a gene: 6. The germline V gene encodes CDR1 SGHRS and CDR2 YFSETQ. The CDR3 spells CASSGTGRKPLHF. CDR3 sequence (DNA): TGCGCCAGCAGCGGGACAGGGAGGAAGCCCCTCCACTTT.

This chain links TRBV6-5 with TRBJ1-5; D might be TRBD1 (5 bases). Germline V gives CDR1 MNHEY, CDR2 SVGAGI. CDR3 length: 13 residues. V was trimmed by 7 bases and J by 6 bases, leaving 13 bases between them. CDR3 DNA sequence: TGTGCCAGCAATTCAGGGTTTAGTCAGCCCCAGCATTTT. Protein product: CASNSGFSQPQHF.

The V gene is TRBV4-1, the J gene TRBJ2-2; 7 bases map to TRBD1. The V segment lost 0 bases and the J segment 1 base; nucleotides outside the gene matches: 2. Per the germline V gene, CDR1 is MGHRA and CDR2 is YSYEKL. This CDR3 contains 16 residues. CDR3: CASSQDGQENTGELFF. In DNA form, the CDR3 reads TGCGCCAGCAGCCAAGATGGACAGGAGAACACCGGGGAGCTGTTTTTT.

V is TRBV5-4 and J is TRBJ1-4; possible D gene TRBD1, 5 bases. The CDR3 is made up of 14 amino acids. Trimming shortened V by 4 bases and J by 8 bases, and 15 bases separated the two germline ends. Germline values: CDR1 SGHNT, CDR2 YYREEE (reference sequence). The CDR3 region is CASSPRQGGEKLFF. DNA of the CDR3: TGTGCCAGCAGCCCACGGCAGGGTGGGGAAAAACTGTTTTTT.

The chain recombines TRBV5-4 with TRBJ2-7, with D perhaps TRBD2 (6 bases). The CDR3 length is 13 residues. Germline V gene data show CDR1 as SGHNT and CDR2 as YYREEE (reference sequence). Trimming cost V 5 bases and J 6 bases, with 15 bases left between them. The CDR3 here is CASSWPPGGEQYF. The DNA of the CDR3 is TGTGCCAGCAGTTGGCCCCCCGGGGGCGAGCAGTACTTC.

The chain recombines TRBV5-4 with TRBJ2-7, with D unresolved. Germline V gene data show CDR1 as SGHNT and CDR2 as YYREEE (reference sequence). The CDR3 length is 12 residues. Trimming shortened V by 2 bases and J by 7 bases, and 10 bases separated the two germline ends. The CDR3 bases are TGTGCCAGCAGCTTAGGCTTTTCGGAGCAGTACTTC. Protein: CASSLGFSEQYF.

This chain links TRBV4-1 with TRBJ2-1, with D perhaps being TRBD1 or TRBD2 (5 bases each). Deletions cut 0 bases from V and 10 bases from J, with 22 bases between. This CDR3 is built from 17 residues. The germline V gene has CDR1 MGHRA and CDR2 YSYEKL. The CDR3 region has the DNA TGCGCCAGCAGCCAAGATAAGGCAAAGGGAACGGGACGCGAGCAGTTCTTC. Protein sequence: CASSQDKAKGTGREQFF.

The rearrangement links TRBV6-5 to TRBJ1-4; D perhaps matches TRBD1 (5 bases). The CDR3 runs to 15 residues. Germline CDR1 reads MNHEY; CDR2 reads SVGAGI. Trimming stripped 6 bases from V and 5 bases from J, with 16 bases between. The CDR3 nucleotides are TGTGCCAGCAGCGACGTGGGGGTTTCAAATGAAAAACTGTTTTTT. Amino acids: CASSDVGVSNEKLFF.

This clone appeared a single time. V is TRBV27 and J is TRBJ1-1; D is unclear. CDR1 is MNHEY and CDR2 is SMNVEV in the germline V gene (reference sequence). With 6 bases removed from V and 5 bases from J, the gap between germline ends came to 13 bases. CDR3 length: 13 amino acids. The CDR3, as DNA: TGTGCCAGCAGCCTGTCACAGCGTACTGAAGCTTTCTTT. This encodes CASSLSQRTEAFF.

This sequence joins TRBV6-5 and TRBJ1-2, with D unclear. There are 14 residues in the CDR3. The V gene's germline CDR1 is MNHEY and CDR2 SVGAGI. V was shortened by 0 bases and J by 3 bases, with 8 bases between the two germline ends. This CDR3 reads CASSYSLRDYGYTF. CDR3 nucleotide sequence: TGTGCCAGCAGTTACTCTCTAAGGGACTATGGCTACACCTTC.

This clone was recorded only once. V gene TRBV4-1 combines with J gene TRBJ1-1; a possible D gene is TRBD1 (6 bases). CDR3 length: 16 residues. Germline loops: CDR1 MGHRA, CDR2 YSYEKL. V shed 3 bases and J shed 0 bases, with 14 bases lying between them. In DNA, the CDR3 is TGCGCCAGCAGCCAGGCTCTGGACAGATTGAACACTGAAGCTTTCTTT. The encoded protein is CASSQALDRLNTEAFF.

This sequence joins TRBV5-8 and TRBJ1-3; TRBD1 aligns across 8 bases. The CDR3 has 18 residues. V shed 4 bases, J shed 5 bases, and the junction held 17 bases outside the gene matches. Germline lookup yields CDR1 SGHTS and CDR2 YDEGEE. The CDR3 coding sequence is TGTGCCAGCAGCCTGATCGAGACAGGGGCGTTTAGCAGAAACACCATATATTTT. Translating gives CASSLIETGAFSRNTIYF.